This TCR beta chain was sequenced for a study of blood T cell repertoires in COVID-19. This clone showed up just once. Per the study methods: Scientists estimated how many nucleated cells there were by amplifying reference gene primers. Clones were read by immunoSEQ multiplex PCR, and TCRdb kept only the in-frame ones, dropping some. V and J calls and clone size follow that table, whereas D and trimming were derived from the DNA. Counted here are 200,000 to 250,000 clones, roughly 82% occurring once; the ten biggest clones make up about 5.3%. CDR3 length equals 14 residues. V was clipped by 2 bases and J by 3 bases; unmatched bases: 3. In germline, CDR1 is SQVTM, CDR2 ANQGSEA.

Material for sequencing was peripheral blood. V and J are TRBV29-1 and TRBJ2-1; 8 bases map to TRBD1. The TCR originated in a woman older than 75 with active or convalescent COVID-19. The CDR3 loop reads CSVERDRSYNEQFF. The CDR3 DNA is TGCAGCGTTGAAAGGGACAGGAGCTACAATGAGCAGTTCTTC.